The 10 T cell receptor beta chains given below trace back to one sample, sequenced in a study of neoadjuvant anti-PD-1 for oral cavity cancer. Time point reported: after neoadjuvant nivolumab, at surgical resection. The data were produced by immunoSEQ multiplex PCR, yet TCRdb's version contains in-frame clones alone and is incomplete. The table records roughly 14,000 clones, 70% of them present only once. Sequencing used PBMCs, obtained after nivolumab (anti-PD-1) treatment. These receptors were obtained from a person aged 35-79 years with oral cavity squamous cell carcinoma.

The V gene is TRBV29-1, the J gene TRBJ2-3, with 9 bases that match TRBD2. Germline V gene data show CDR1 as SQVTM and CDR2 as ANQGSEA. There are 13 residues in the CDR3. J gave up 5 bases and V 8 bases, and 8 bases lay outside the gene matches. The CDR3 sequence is CSLAGGRGDTQYF. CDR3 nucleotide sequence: TGCAGCCTGGCGGGCGGGAGGGGAGATACGCAGTATTTT.

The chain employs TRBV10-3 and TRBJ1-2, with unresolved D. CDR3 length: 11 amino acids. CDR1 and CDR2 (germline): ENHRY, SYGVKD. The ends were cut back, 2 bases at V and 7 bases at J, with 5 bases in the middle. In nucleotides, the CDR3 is TGTGCCATCAGTGAGGGTGGTGGCTACACCTTC. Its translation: CAISEGGGYTF.

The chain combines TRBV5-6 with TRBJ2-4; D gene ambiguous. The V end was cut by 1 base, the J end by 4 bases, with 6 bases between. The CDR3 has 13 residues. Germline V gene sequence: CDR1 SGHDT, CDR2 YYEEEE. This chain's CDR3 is CASSLLLKNIQYF. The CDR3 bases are TGTGCCAGCAGCTTGCTTTTGAAAAACATTCAGTACTTC. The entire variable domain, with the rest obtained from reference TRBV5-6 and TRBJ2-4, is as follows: DAGVTQSPTHLIKTRGQQVTLRCSPKSGHDTVSWYQQALGQGPQFIFQYYEEEERQRGNFPDRFSGHQFPNYSSELNVNALLLGDSALYLCASSLLLKNIQYFGAGTRLSVL.

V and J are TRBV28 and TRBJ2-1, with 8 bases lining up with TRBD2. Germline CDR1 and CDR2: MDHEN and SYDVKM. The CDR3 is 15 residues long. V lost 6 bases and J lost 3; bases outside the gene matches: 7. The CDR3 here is CASSLAGRSYNEQFF. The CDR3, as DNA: TGTGCCAGCAGCTTAGCGGGACGAAGCTACAATGAGCAGTTCTTC.

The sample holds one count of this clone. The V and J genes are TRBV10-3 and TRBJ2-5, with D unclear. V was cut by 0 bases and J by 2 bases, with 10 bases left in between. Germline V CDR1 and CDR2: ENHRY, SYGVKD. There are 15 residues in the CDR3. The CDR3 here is CAISESGLLQETQYF. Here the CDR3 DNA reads TGTGCCATCAGTGAGTCAGGTCTACTACAAGAGACCCAGTACTTC.

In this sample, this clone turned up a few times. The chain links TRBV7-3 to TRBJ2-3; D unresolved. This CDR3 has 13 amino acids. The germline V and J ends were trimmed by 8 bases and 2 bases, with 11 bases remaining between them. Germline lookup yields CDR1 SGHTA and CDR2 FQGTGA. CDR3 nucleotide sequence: TGTGCCAGCGGGGAAGGGTACACAGATACGCAGTATTTT. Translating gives CASGEGYTDTQYF.

CDR3 in DNA: TGTGCCAGCAGTCCGGGAGGACCTAACACCGGGGAGCTGTTTTTT. This codes for CASSPGGPNTGELFF. V is TRBV28 and J is TRBJ2-2; TRBD2 matches at 7 bases. The germline V gene has CDR1 MDHEN and CDR2 SYDVKM. This CDR3 contains 15 residues. The J segment lost 2 bases and the V segment lost 5 bases, leaving 5 bases of the junction unmatched.

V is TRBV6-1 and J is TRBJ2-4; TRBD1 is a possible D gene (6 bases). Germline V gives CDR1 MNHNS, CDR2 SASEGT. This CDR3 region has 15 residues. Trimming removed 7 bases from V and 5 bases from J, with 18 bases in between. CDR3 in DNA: TGTGCCAGCATCTCCCGGGCCAGGGGTCAAAACATTCAGTACTTC. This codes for CASISRARGQNIQYF.

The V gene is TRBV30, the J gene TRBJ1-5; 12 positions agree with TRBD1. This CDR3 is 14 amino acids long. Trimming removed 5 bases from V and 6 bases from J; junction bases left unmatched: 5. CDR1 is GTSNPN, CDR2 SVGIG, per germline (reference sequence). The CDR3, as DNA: TGTGCCTGGGCTGGGACAGGGGGCTTTCAGCCCCAGCATTTT. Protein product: CAWAGTGGFQPQHF.

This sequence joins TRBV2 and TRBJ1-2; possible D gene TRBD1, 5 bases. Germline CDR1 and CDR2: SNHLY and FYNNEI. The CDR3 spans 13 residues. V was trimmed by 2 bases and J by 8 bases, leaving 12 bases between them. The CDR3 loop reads CASSETRGGGYTF. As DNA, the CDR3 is TGTGCCAGCAGTGAAACGAGGGGAGGGGGCTACACCTTC.